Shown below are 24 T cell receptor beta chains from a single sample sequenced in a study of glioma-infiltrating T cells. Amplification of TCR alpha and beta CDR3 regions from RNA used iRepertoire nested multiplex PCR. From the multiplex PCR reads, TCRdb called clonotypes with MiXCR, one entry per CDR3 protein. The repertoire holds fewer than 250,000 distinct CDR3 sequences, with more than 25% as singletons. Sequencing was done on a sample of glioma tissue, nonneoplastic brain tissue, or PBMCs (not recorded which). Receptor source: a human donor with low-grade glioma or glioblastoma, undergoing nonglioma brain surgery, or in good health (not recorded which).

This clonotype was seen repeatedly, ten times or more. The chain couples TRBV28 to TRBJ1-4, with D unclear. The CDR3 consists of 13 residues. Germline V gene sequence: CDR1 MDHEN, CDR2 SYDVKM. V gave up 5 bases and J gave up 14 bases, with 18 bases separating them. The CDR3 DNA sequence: TGTGCCAGCAGTCCTAACGAATGGGGAAGTCTGTTTTTT. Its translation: CASSPNEWGSLFF. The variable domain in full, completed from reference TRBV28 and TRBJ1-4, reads DVKVTQSSRYLVKRTGEKVFLECVQDMDHENMFWYRQDPGLGLRLIYFSYDVKMKEKGDIPEGYSVSREKKERFSLILESASTNQTSMYLCASSPNEWGSLFFGSGTQLSVL.

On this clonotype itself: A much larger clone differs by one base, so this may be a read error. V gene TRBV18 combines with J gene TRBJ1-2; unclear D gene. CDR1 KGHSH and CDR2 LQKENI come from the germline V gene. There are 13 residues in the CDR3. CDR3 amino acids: CASSPGVSYVYTF. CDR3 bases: TGTGCCAGCTCACCTGGTGTCAGCTATGTCTACACCTTC.

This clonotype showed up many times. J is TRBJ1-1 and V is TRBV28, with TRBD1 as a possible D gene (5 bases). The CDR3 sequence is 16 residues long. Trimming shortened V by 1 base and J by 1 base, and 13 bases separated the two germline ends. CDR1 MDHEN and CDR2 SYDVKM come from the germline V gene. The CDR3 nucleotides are TGTGCCAGCAGTTTATCAGGACGTAGGGGGAACACTGAAGCTTTCTTT. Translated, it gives CASSLSGRRGNTEAFF.

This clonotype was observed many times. CDR3 protein: CASSSPSRGSYEQYF. CDR3 in DNA: TGTGCCAGCAGTTCTCCAAGCAGGGGGTCCTACGAGCAGTACTTC. This chain joins TRBV28 and TRBJ2-7, with 7 positions matching TRBD1. CDR3 length: 15 amino acids. The germline V gene has CDR1 MDHEN and CDR2 SYDVKM. V shed 4 bases, J shed 1 base, and the junction held 7 bases outside the gene matches.

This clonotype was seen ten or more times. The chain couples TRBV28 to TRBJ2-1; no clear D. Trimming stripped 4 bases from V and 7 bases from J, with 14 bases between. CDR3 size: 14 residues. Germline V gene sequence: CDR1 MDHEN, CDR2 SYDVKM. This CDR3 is CASSSEPERNEQFF. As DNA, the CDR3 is TGTGCCAGCAGTTCGGAACCGGAGCGTAATGAGCAGTTCTTC.

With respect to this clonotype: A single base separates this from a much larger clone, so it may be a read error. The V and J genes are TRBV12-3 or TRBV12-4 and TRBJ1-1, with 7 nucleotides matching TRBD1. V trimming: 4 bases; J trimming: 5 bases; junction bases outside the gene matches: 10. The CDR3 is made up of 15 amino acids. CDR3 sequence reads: CASSCRDSGVTEAFF. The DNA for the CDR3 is TGTGCCAGCAGTTGTAGGGACAGTGGAGTGACTGAAGCTTTCTTT.

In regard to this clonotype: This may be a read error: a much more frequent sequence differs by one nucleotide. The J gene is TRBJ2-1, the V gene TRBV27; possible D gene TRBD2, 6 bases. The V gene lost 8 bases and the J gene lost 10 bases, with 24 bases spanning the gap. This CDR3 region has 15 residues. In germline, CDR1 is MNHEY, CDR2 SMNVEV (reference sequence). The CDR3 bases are TGTGCCAGCCTACCCCTGGGGGGAGGTCGTTACGAGCAGTTCTTC. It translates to CASLPLGGGRYEQFF.

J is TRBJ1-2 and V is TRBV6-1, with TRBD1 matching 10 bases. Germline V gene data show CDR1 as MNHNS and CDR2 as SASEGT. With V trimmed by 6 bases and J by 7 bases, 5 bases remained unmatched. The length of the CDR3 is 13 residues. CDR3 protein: CASRWDRGGGYTF. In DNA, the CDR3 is TGTGCCAGCAGATGGGACAGGGGCGGTGGCTACACCTTC.

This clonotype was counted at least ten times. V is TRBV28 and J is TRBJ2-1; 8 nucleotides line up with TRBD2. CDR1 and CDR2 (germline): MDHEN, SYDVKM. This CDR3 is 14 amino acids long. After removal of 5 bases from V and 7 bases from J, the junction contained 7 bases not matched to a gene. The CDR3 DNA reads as TGTGCCAGCAGTGCTAGCGGGCCCAGGAATGAGCAGTTCTTC. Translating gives CASSASGPRNEQFF. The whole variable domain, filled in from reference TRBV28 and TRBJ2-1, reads DVKVTQSSRYLVKRTGEKVFLECVQDMDHENMFWYRQDPGLGLRLIYFSYDVKMKEKGDIPEGYSVSREKKERFSLILESASTNQTSMYLCASSASGPRNEQFFGPGTRLTVL.

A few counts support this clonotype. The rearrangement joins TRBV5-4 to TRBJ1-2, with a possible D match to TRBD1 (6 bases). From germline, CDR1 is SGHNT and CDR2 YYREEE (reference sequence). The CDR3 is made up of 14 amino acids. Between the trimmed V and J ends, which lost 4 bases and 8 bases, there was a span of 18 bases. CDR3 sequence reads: CASSTTGRGKGYTF. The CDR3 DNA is TGTGCCAGCAGCACCACTGGGAGGGGGAAGGGCTACACCTTC.

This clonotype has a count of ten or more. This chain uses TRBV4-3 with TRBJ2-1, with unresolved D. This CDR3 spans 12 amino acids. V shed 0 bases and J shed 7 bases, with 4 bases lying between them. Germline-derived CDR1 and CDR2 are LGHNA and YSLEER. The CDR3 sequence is CASSQDLNEQFF. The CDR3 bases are TGCGCCAGCAGCCAAGATCTAAATGAGCAGTTCTTC.

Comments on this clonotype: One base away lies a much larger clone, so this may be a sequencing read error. CDR3 in amino acids: CASSLGQSSYNPPLHF. Here the CDR3 DNA reads TGTGCCAGCAGCTTGGGACAGAGCTCCTATAATCCACCCCTCCACTTT. The genes are TRBV5-4 and TRBJ1-6; D may be TRBD1 (5 bases). The V gene's germline CDR1 is SGHNT and CDR2 YYREEE (reference sequence). This CDR3 contains 16 residues.

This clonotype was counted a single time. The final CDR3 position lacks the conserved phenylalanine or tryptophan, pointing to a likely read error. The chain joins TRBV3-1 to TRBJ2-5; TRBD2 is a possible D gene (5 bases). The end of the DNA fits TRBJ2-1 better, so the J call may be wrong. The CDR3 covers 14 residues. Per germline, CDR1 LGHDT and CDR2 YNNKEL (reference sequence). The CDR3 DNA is TGTGCCAGCAGCCAACATGGACTGTACAATGAGCAGTTCTTA. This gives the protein CASSQHGLYNEQFL.

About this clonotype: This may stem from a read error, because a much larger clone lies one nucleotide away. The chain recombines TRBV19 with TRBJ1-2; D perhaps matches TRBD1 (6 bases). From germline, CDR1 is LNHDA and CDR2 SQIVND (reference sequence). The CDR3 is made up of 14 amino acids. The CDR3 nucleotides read TGTGCCAGTAATCCGGGACCCCAGGGGTATGGCTACGCCTTC. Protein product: CASNPGPQGYGYAF. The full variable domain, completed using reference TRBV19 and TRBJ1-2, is DGGITQSPKYLFRKEGQNVTLSCEQNLNHDAMYWYRQDPGQGLRLIYYSQIVNDFQKGDIAEGYSVSREKKESFPLTVTSAQKNPTAFYLCASNPGPQGYGYAFGSGTRLTVV.

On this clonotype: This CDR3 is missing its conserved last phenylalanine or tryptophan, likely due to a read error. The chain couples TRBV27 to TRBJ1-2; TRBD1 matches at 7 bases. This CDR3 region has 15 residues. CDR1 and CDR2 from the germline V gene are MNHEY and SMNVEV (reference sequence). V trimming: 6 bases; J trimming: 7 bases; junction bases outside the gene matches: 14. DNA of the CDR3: TGTGCCAGCAGATTAGACAGGGTTGGGGACTGTGGCTACACCATC. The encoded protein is CASRLDRVGDCGYTI.

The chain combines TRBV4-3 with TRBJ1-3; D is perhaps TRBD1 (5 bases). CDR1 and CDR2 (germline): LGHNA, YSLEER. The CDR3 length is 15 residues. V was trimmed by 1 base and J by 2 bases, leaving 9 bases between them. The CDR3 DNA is TGCGCCAGCAGCCAAGGTTCCAGGGCTGGAAACACCATATATTTT. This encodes CASSQGSRAGNTIYF.

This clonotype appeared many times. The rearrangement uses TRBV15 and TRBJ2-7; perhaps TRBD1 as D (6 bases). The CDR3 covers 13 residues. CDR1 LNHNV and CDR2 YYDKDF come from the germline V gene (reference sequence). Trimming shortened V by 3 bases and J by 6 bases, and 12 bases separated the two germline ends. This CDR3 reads CATSSTDRSEQYF. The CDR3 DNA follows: TGTGCCACCAGCAGCACCGACAGGAGCGAGCAGTACTTC.

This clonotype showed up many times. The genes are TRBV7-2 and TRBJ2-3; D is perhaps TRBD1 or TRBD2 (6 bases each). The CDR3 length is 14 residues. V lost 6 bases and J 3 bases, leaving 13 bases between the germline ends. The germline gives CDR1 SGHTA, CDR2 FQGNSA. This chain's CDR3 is CASSRGASTDTQYF. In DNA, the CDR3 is TGTGCCAGCAGTAGGGGGGCGAGTACAGATACGCAGTATTTT.

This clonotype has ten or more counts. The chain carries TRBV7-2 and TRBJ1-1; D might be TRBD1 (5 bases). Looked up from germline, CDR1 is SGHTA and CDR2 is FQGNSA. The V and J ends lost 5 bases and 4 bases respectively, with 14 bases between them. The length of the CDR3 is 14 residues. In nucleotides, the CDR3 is TGTGCCAGCAGCCCCCCCCAGGGTGGCACTGAAGCTTTCTTT. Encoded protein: CASSPPQGGTEAFF.

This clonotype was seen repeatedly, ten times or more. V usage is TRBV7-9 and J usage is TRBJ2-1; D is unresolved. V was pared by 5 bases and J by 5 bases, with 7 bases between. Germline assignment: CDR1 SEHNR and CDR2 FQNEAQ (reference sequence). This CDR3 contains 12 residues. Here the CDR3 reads CASSPSHNEQFF. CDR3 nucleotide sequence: TGTGCCAGCAGCCCGAGCCACAATGAGCAGTTCTTC.

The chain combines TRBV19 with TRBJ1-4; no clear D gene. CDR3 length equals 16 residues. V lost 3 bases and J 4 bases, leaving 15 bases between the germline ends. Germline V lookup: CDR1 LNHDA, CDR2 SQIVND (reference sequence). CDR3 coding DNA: TGTGCCAGTAGTATGGCCCCGGGAGCAAATAATGAAAAACTGTTTTTT. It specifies CASSMAPGANNEKLFF.

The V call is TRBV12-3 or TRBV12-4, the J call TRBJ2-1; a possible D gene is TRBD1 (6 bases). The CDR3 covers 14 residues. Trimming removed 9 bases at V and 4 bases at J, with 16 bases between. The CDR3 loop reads CARSLIDRYNEQFF. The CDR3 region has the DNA TGTGCCAGAAGCCTTATTGACAGGTACAATGAGCAGTTCTTC.

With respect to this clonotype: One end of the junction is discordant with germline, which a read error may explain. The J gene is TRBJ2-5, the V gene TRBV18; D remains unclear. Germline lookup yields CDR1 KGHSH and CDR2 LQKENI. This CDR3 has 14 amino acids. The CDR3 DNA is TGTGCCATCTCACCGGCGCCGCGGCGTGAGACCCAGTACTTC. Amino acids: CAISPAPRRETQYF.

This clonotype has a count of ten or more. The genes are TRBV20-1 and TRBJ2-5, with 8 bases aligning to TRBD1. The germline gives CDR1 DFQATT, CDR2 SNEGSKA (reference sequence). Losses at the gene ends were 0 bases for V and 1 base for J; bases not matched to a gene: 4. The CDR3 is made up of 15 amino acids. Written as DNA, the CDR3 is TGCAGTGCTAGAGATCGACAGGGGTTCCAAGAGACCCAGTACTTC. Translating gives CSARDRQGFQETQYF.